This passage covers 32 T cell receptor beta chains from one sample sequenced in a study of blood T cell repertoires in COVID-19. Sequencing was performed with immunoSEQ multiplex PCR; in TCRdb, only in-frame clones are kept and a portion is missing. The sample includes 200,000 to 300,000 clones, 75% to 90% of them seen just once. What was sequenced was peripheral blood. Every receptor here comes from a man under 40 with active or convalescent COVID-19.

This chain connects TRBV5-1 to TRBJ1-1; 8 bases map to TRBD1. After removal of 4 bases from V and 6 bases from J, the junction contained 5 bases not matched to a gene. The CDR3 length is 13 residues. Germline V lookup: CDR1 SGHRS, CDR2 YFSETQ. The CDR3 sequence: CASSLGQAAEAFF. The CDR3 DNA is TGCGCCAGCAGCCTGGGACAGGCAGCTGAAGCTTTCTTT.

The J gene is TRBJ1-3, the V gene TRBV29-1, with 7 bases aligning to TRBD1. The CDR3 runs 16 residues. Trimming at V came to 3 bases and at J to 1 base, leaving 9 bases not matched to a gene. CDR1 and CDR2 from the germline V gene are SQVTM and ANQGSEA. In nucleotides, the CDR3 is TGCAGCGTTGAGTTGCTCGACAGGGTATCTGGAAACACCATATATTTT. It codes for CSVELLDRVSGNTIYF. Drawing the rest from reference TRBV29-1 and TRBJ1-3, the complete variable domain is SAVISQKPSRDICQRGTSLTIQCQVDSQVTMMFWYRQQPGQSLTLIATANQGSEATYESGFVIDKFPISRPNLTFSTLTVSNMSPEDSSIYLCSVELLDRVSGNTIYFGEGSWLTVV.

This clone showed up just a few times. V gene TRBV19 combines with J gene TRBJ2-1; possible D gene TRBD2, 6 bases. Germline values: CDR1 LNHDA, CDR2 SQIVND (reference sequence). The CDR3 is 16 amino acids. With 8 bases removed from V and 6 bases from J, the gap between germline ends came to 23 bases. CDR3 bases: TGTGCCAGTGCGCCATCCCCCGGGATTAGCGGCAATGAGCAGTTCTTC. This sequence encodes CASAPSPGISGNEQFF.

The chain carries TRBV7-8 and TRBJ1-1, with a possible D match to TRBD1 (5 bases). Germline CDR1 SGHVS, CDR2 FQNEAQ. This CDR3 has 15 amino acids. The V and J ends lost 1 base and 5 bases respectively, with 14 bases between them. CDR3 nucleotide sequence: TGTGCCAGCAGCTTAGAACCAGGGATAGGGACTGAAGCTTTCTTT. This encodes CASSLEPGIGTEAFF.

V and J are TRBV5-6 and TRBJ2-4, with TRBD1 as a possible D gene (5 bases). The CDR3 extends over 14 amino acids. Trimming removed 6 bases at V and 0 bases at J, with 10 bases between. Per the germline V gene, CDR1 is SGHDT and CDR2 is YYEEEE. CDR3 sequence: CASTYDRAKNIQYF. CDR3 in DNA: TGTGCCAGCACCTACGACAGAGCCAAAAACATTCAGTACTTC.

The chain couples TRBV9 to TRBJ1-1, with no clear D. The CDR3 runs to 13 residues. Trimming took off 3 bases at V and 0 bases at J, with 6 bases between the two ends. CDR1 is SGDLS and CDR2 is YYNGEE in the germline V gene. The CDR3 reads CASSGIMNTEAFF. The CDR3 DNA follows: TGTGCCAGCAGCGGTATAATGAACACTGAAGCTTTCTTT. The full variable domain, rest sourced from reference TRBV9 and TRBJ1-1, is DSGVTQTPKHLITATGQRVTLRCSPRSGDLSVYWYQQSLDQGLQFLIQYYNGEERAKGNILERFSAQQFPDLHSELNLSSLELGDSALYFCASSGIMNTEAFFGQGTRLTVV.

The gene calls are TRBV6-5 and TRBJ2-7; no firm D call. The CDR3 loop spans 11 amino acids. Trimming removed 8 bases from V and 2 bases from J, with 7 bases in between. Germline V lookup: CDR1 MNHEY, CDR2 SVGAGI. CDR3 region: CASEFAYEQYF. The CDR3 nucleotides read TGTGCCAGCGAGTTCGCCTACGAGCAGTACTTC.

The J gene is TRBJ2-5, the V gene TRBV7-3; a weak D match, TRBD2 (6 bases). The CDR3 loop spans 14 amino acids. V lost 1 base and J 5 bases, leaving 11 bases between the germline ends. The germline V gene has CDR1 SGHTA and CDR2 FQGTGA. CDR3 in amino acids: CASSLSGAGETQYF. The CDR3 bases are TGTGCCAGCAGCTTAAGCGGGGCTGGGGAGACCCAGTACTTC.

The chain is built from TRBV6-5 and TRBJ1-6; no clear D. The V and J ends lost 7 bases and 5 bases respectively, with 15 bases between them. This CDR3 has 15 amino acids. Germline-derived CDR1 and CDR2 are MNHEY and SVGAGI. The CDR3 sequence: CASIRSRNDNSPLHF. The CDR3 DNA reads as TGTGCCAGCATTCGTTCCAGGAACGATAATTCACCCCTCCACTTT.

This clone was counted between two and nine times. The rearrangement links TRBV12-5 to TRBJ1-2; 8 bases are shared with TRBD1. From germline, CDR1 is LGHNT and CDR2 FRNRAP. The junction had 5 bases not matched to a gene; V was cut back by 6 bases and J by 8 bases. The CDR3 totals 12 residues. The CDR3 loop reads CASGDRAVGYTF. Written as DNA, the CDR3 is TGTGCTAGTGGGGACAGGGCGGTGGGCTACACCTTC.

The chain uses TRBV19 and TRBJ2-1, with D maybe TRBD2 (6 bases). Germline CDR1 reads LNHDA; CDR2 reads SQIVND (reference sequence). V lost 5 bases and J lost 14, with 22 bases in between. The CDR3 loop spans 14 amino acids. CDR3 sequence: CASSGPGLLGTEFF. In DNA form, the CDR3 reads TGTGCCAGTAGTGGTCCGGGACTCTTGGGCACCGAGTTCTTC.

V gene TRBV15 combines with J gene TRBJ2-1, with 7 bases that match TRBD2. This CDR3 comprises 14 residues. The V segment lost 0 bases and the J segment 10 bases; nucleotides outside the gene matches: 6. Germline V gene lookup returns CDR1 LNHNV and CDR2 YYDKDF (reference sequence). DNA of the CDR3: TGTGCCACCAGCAGAGATAGGGGACTACGGGAGCAGTTCTTC. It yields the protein CATSRDRGLREQFF.

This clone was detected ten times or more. CDR3 sequence reads: CASRVSSGGAYEQYF. The CDR3 coding sequence is TGTGCCAGTAGAGTGAGTAGCGGGGGGGCCTACGAGCAGTACTTC. The genes are TRBV19 and TRBJ2-7, with 11 bases that match TRBD2. The CDR3 totals 15 residues. CDR1 is LNHDA, CDR2 SQIVND, per germline (reference sequence). After removal of 6 bases from V and 2 bases from J, the junction contained 6 bases not matched to a gene.

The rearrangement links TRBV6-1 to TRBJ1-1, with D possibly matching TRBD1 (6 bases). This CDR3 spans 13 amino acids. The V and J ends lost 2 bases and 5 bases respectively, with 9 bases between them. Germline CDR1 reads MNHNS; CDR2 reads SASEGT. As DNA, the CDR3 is TGTGCCAGCAGTGAACAGAGGGGGACTGAAGCTTTCTTT. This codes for CASSEQRGTEAFF.

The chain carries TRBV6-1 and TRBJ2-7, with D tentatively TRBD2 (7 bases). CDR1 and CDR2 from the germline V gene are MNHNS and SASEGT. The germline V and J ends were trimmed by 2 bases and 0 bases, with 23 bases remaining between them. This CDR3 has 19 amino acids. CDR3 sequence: CASSEPVGGRRHSSYEQYF. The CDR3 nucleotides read TGTGCCAGCAGTGAACCGGTCGGGGGGCGACGACATTCCTCCTACGAGCAGTACTTC.

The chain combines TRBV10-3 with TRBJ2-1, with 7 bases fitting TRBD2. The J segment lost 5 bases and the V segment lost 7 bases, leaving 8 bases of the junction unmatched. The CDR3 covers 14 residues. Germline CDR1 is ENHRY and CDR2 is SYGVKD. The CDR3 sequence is CAIKAPSGNNEQFF. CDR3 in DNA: TGTGCCATCAAGGCGCCTAGCGGAAACAATGAGCAGTTCTTC.

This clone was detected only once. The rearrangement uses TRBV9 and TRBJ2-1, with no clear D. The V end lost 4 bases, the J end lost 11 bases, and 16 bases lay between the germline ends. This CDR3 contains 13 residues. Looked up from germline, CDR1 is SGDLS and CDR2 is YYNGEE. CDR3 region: CASSKQTNEQQFF. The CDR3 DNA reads TGTGCCAGCAGCAAACAGACAAACGAACAGCAGTTCTTC. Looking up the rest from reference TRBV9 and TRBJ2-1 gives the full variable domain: DSGVTQTPKHLITATGQRVTLRCSPRSGDLSVYWYQQSLDQGLQFLIQYYNGEERAKGNILERFSAQQFPDLHSELNLSSLELGDSALYFCASSKQTNEQQFFGPGTRLTVL.

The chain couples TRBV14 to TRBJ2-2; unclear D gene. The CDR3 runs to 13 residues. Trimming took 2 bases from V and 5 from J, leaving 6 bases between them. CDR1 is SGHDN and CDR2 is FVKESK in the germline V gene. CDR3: CASSQTYTGELFF. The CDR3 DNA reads TGTGCCAGCAGCCAAACATATACCGGGGAGCTGTTTTTT.

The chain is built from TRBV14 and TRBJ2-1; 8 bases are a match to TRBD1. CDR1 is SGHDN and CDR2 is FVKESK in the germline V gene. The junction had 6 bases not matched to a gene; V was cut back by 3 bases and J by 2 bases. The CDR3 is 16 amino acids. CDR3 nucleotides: TGTGCCAGCAGCCAGGACAGGGCGTCCCCCTACAATGAGCAGTTCTTC. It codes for CASSQDRASPYNEQFF.

The CDR3 region is CAISGSGSNQPQHF. The CDR3 nucleotides read TGTGCCATCAGCGGGAGCGGGAGCAATCAGCCCCAGCATTTT. The chain uses TRBV10-3 and TRBJ1-5; D unclear. Trimming pared 6 bases from V and 1 base from J, leaving 10 bases between. There are 14 residues in the CDR3. In germline, CDR1 is ENHRY, CDR2 SYGVKD.

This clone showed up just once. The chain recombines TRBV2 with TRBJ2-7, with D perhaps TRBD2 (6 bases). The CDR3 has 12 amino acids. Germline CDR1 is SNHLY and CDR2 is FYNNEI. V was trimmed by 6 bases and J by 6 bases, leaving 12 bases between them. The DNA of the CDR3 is TGTGCCAGCAGATTCGGGGGTGTCGAGCAGTACTTC. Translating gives CASRFGGVEQYF.

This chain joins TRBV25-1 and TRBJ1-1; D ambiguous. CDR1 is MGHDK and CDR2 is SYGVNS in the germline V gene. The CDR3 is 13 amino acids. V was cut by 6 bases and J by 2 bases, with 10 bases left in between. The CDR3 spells CASRFSENTEAFF. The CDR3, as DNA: TGTGCCAGCAGATTCAGTGAAAACACTGAAGCTTTCTTT.

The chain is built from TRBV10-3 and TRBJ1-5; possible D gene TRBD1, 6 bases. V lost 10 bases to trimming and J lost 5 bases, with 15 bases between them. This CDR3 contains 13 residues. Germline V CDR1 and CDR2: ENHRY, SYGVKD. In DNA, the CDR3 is TGTGCCACAGATAGTGGGGGCGATCAGCCCCAGCATTTT. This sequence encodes CATDSGGDQPQHF.

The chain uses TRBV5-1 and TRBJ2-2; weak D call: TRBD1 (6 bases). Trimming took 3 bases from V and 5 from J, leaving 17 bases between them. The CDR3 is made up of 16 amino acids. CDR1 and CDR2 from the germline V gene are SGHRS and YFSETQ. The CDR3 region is CASSSSRTVGTGELFF. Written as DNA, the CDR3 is TGCGCCAGCAGCTCCTCAAGGACAGTTGGAACCGGGGAGCTGTTTTTT.

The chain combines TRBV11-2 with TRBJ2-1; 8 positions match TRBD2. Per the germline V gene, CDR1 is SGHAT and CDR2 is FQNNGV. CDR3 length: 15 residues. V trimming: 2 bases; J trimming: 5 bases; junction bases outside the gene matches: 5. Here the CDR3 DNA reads TGTGCCAGCAGCTTAATAAGCGGGGGAAACAATGAGCAGTTCTTC. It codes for CASSLISGGNNEQFF.

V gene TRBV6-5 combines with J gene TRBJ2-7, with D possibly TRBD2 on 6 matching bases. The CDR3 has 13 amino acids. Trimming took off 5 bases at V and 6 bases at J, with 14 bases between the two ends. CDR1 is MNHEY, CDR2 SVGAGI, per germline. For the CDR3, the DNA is TGTGCCAGCAGTAGGACGGGACTTTCCGAGCAGTACTTC. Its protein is CASSRTGLSEQYF.

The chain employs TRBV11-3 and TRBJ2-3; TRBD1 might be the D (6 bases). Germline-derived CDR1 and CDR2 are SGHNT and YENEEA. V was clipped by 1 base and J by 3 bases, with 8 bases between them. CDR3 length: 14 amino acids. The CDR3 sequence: CASSLAGVTDTQYF. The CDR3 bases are TGTGCCAGCAGCTTAGCAGGGGTTACAGATACGCAGTATTTT.

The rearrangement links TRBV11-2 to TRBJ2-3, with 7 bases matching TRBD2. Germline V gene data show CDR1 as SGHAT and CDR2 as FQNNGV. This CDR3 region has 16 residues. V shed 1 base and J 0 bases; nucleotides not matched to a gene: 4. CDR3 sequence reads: CASSLAAGGSTDTQYF. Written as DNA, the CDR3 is TGTGCCAGCAGCTTAGCTGCCGGGGGGAGCACAGATACGCAGTATTTT.

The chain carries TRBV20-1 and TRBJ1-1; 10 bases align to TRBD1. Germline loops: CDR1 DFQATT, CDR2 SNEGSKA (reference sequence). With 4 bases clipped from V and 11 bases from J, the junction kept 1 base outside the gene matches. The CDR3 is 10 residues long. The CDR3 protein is CSAMGQGAFF. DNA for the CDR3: TGCAGTGCTATGGGACAGGGGGCTTTCTTT.

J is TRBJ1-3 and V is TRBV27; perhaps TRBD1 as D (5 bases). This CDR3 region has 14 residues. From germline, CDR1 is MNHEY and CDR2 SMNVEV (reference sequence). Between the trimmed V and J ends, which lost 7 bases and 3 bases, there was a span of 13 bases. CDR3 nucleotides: TGTGCCAGCAAAAGGAGGGGATTTGGAAACACCATATATTTT. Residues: CASKRRGFGNTIYF.

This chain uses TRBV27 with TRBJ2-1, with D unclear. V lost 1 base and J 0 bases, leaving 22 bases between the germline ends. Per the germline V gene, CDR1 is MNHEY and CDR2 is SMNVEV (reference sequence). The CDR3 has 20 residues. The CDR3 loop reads CASSLYIPALMRSSYNEQFF. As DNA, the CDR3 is TGTGCCAGCAGTTTATACATTCCCGCACTAATGCGAAGCTCCTACAATGAGCAGTTCTTC.

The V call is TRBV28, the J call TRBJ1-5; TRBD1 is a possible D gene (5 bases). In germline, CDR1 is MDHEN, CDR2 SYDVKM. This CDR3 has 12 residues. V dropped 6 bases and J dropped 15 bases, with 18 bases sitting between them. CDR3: CASSGRGGLWHF. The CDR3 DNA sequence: TGTGCCAGCAGCGGACGGGGGGGTTTGTGGCATTTT.